The 12 T cell receptor delta chains below come from one sample, sequenced in a study of DNA immune sequencing with unique molecular identifiers. Genomic DNA underwent 32-plex PCR targeting all 8 TRDV and 4 TRDJ genes. A 12-nucleotide UMI was added during 3 barcoding PCR cycles before adapter PCR. TCRdb fed the multiplex PCR reads into CATT to redo clone calling. The data contain just over 750 delta-chain clones, approximately 27% of them singletons. Input material: gamma-delta T cells enriched from blood buffy coat, or unenriched PBMCs (not recorded which). The receptors originated from a human donor in good health.

This clone was recorded a few times. This is likely an artifact of a read error, given a far larger clone one base away. This same CDR3 is encoded by further DNA sequences in the sample. The chain carries TRDV2 and TRDJ1; the D is unclear. Germline V gene lookup returns CDR1 GEAIGNYY and CDR2 EKD. The CDR3 extends over 14 amino acids. Here the CDR3 reads CACDSVENTDKLIF. The DNA of the CDR3 is TGTGCCTGTGATTCGGTAGAGAACACCGATAAACTCATCTTC.

In its sample, this clone ranks as large. This sequence joins TRDV2 and TRDJ3; 7 positions agree with TRDD3. Germline V CDR1 and CDR2: GEAIGNYY, EKD. Trimming at V came to 1 base and at J to 0 bases, leaving 11 bases not matched to a gene. The CDR3 is 20 amino acids. CDR3 DNA sequence: TGTGCCTGTGACACGGGAAGCCTGGGGGTCGGCTCCTGGGACACCCGACAGATGTTTTTC. Translated, it gives CACDTGSLGVGSWDTRQMFF.

By sample fraction, this clone is medium-sized. For the CDR3, the DNA is TGTGCCTGTGACACTCTAAGTACTGGGGGATACGGCGCCGATAAACTCATCTTT. This translates into CACDTLSTGGYGADKLIF. The chain is built from TRDV2 and TRDJ1; 13 bases agree with TRDD3. V lost 1 base to trimming and J lost 3 bases; unmatched junction nucleotides: 10. Germline values: CDR1 GEAIGNYY, CDR2 EKD. The CDR3 loop spans 18 amino acids.

This clone is hyperexpanded within its sample. The same CDR3 arises from other DNA sequences in this sample as well. The rearrangement joins TRDV2 to TRDJ3, with D unclear. V lost 3 bases to trimming and J lost 0 bases, with 17 bases between them. This CDR3 is built from 19 residues. Germline V lookup: CDR1 GEAIGNYY, CDR2 EKD. The DNA for the CDR3 is TGTGCCTGTGACCAAATCAAGGAGGAGCCCTCCTGGGACACCCGACAGATGTTTTTC. This codes for CACDQIKEEPSWDTRQMFF.

This clone is categorized as medium-sized. This sequence joins TRDV2 and TRDJ1; TRDD3 agrees at 13 bases. Germline CDR1 GEAIGNYY, CDR2 EKD. CDR3 length equals 17 residues. Trimming took 3 bases from V and 3 from J; bases not matched to a gene: 9. This chain's CDR3 is CACDSLLGDTWADKLIF. CDR3 coding DNA: TGTGCCTGTGACTCCTTACTGGGGGATACGTGGGCCGATAAACTCATCTTT.

Comment on this clone: One base separates it from a far larger clone, so it is likely a read error. Other DNA sequences in this specimen translate into the identical CDR3. The CDR3 is CACDTGGLRSSWDTRQMFF. The CDR3 DNA reads TGTGCGTGTGACACGGGGGGGCTACGGAGCTCCTGGGACACCCGACAGATGTTTTTC. The chain employs TRDV2 and TRDJ3, with D maybe TRDD3 (5 bases). CDR3 length equals 19 residues. Looked up from germline, CDR1 is GEAIGNYY and CDR2 is EKD.

With regard to this clone: With a far larger clone one base away, a read error is the likely cause. Other nucleotide sequences from this sample produce the same CDR3. This chain uses TRDV2 with TRDJ1, with 11 bases matching TRDD3. Germline V CDR1 and CDR2: GEAIGNYY, EKD. The CDR3 runs 19 residues. As DNA, the CDR3 is TGTGCCTGTGACACCCTTAAAGCTGGGGGATACCCGGACACTGATAAACTCATCTTT. This encodes CACDTLKAGGYPDTDKLIF.

Notes on this clone: The protein held in TCRdb is that of a much larger clone and does not match this DNA's translation at residue 10, likely because of a read error; the protein shown is translated from the DNA. The V and J genes are TRDV2 and TRDJ1, with 12 bases fitting TRDD3. The CDR3 totals 16 residues. Germline trimming cut 2 bases from V and 3 bases from J; bases unmatched to any gene: 6. Germline V gene sequence: CDR1 GEAIGNYY, CDR2 EKD. This CDR3 reads CACDKLGDTRADKLIF. The CDR3 nucleotides are TGTGCCTGTGACAAGCTGGGGGATACGCGGGCCGATAAACTCATCTTT.

A word on this clone: A far larger clone is a single base away, which makes a read error likely. Distinct nucleotide sequences in the sample also encode this CDR3. V and J are TRDV2 and TRDJ1; 7 positions agree with TRDD3. The CDR3 has 15 residues. The trim removed 5 bases at V and 4 bases at J, leaving 12 bases unmatched. The V gene's germline CDR1 is GEAIGNYY and CDR2 EKD. The CDR3 sequence: CACAQLGDRDDKLIF. Written as DNA, the CDR3 is TGTGCCTGTGCCCAACTAGGGGATAGGGACGATAAACTCATCTTT.

In its sample, this clone ranks as medium-sized. V and J are TRAV29/DV5 and TRDJ1; TRDD3 agrees at 10 bases. The CDR3 loop spans 16 amino acids. Germline V lookup: CDR1 NSMFDY, CDR2 ISSIKDK. Losses at the gene ends were 1 base for V and 6 bases for J; bases not matched to a gene: 12. The CDR3 protein is CAASWFHTGGSNKLIF. CDR3 nucleotide sequence: TGTGCAGCAAGCTGGTTCCACACTGGGGGATCCAATAAACTCATCTTT.

Comment on this clone: TCRdb attributes to this sequence the protein of a much larger clone, which differs from the DNA translation at residue 11; a read error is likely, and the protein displayed is translated from the DNA. V and J are TRDV2 and TRDJ1, with 11 bases that match TRDD3. The CDR3 sequence is 15 residues long. The germline V gene has CDR1 GEAIGNYY and CDR2 EKD. V gave up 5 bases and J gave up 7 bases; unmatched junction bases: 11. CDR3 sequence reads: CACAQLGDRDGKLIF. CDR3 DNA sequence: TGTGCCTGTGCCCAACTGGGGGATAGGGACGGTAAACTCATCTTT.

Worth noting for this clone: A much larger clone differs by one base, so this may be a read error. V gene TRDV2 combines with J gene TRDJ1, with 11 bases that match TRDD3. J was trimmed by 2 bases and V by 1 base; bases with no gene match: 11. This CDR3 has 18 amino acids. Per germline, CDR1 GEAIGNYY and CDR2 EKD. This CDR3 reads CACDTLWGIHNKTDKLIF. Here the CDR3 DNA reads TGTGCCTGTGACACTCTCTGGGGGATACATAATAAAACCGATAAACTCATCTTT.